This T cell receptor (beta chain) was retrieved from a study of a mutant IDH1 vaccine in newly diagnosed glioma. As for the study in general: There were about 60% males and approximately 38% females among treated patients, whose mean age was about 40 years.

The method was immunoSEQ multiplex PCR; TCRdb's version includes in-frame clones alone and lacks a portion of them. The table lists approximately 36,000 clones, roughly 80% of them singletons. The V and J ends lost 4 bases and 1 base respectively, with 9 bases between them. The CDR3 covers 14 residues. Germline CDR1 reads SNHLY; CDR2 reads FYNNEI. In this sample, this clone turned up a few times. The antigen is unknown. The time point denotes: week 11, during vaccination. In the vaccine, a single dose held 300 ug of the mutant IDH1 20-mer peptide, along with topical imiquimod. The sample in question was peripheral blood mononuclear cells (PBMCs), obtained from a glioma patient whose treatment included an IDH1 peptide vaccine. This chain joins TRBV2 and TRBJ2-3; no definite D call. The clonotype was recovered from a woman younger than 45 with glioma. Some clones in this sample may be carry-over from other donors' samples. CDR3 protein: CASSGLFGTDTQYF. As DNA, the CDR3 is TGTGCCAGCAGTGGGCTCTTCGGCACAGATACGCAGTATTTT.